One sample yielded the 16 T cell receptor beta chains listed below, sequenced in a study of regulatory T cells in long-lasting Graves disease. iRepertoire HTBI primers and Arm-PCR of CDR3 regions built TCR beta libraries. Using its own MiXCR run on the multiplex PCR reads, TCRdb lists one record per CDR3 protein. The profile covers about 620,000 distinct CDR3 sequences, with roughly 15% appearing a single time and approximately 18% taken by the ten largest. The time point was: newly diagnosed GD, antithyroid drugs for less than 3 months. Construction of the TCR library relied on RNA isolated from PBMCs. These data are also associated with another study on T cells in Graves' hyperthyroidism and ophthalmopathy.

The sequences come from peripheral blood mononuclear cells (PBMCs), collected at new diagnosis, from a patient treated with antithyroid drugs. Source of these receptors: a woman aged 25 to 39 with Graves disease.

This clonotype was recorded a few times. V usage is TRBV5-1 and J usage is TRBJ1-3; D might be TRBD1 (6 bases). The V and J ends lost 6 bases and 4 bases respectively, with 14 bases between them. CDR1 and CDR2 from the germline V gene are SGHRS and YFSETQ. This CDR3 contains 14 residues. CDR3 loop: CASTLQGTGNTIYF. In nucleotides, the CDR3 is TGCGCCAGCACACTTCAGGGGACAGGAAACACCATATATTTT.

J is TRBJ2-5 and V is TRBV13; a weak D match, TRBD1 (5 bases). The CDR3 has 14 amino acids. Between the trimmed V and J ends, which lost 5 bases and 2 bases, there was a span of 12 bases. Germline V gene sequence: CDR1 PRHDT, CDR2 FYEKMQ (reference sequence). The CDR3 sequence: CASSPRQNQETQYF. CDR3 bases: TGTGCCAGCAGCCCTCGACAGAATCAAGAGACCCAGTACTTC.

This clonotype was detected many times. CDR3 sequence: CSVGEGSYNEQFF. The CDR3 region has the DNA TGCAGCGTGGGTGAAGGGTCCTACAATGAGCAGTTCTTC. This chain uses TRBV29-1 with TRBJ2-1; D gene ambiguous. The CDR3 has 13 residues. Germline-derived CDR1 and CDR2 are SQVTM and ANQGSEA. Trimming shortened V by 6 bases and J by 1 base, and 10 bases separated the two germline ends.

The chain couples TRBV7-2 to TRBJ1-5, with TRBD1 matching 7 bases. V shed 7 bases, J shed 0 bases, and the junction held 18 bases outside the gene matches. CDR3 length equals 19 residues. Germline CDR1 SGHTA, CDR2 FQGNSA. DNA of the CDR3: TGTGCCAGCAACACACCTCGGGGGACAGCAGATTATAGCAATCAGCCCCAGCATTTT. Residues: CASNTPRGTADYSNQPQHF.

The V and J genes are TRBV5-1 and TRBJ1-3; no definite D call. This CDR3 region has 14 residues. Trimming removed 0 bases from V and 4 bases from J, with 8 bases in between. Germline CDR1 is SGHRS and CDR2 is YFSETQ. This CDR3 is CASSLDSLGNTIYF. CDR3 DNA sequence: TGCGCCAGCAGCTTGGACAGCCTGGGAAACACCATATATTTT.

V usage is TRBV20-1 and J usage is TRBJ1-2, with D maybe TRBD1 (5 bases). This CDR3 comprises 16 residues. The V gene lost 3 bases and the J gene lost 6 bases, with 23 bases spanning the gap. CDR1 and CDR2 (germline): DFQATT, SNEGSKA (reference sequence). The CDR3 DNA follows: TGCAGTGCTAGTTCAGGGAATGTTCTCAGTATCGATGGCTACACCTTC. Its translation is CSASSGNVLSIDGYTF.

J is TRBJ2-7 and V is TRBV28; 7 bases line up with TRBD1. Germline values: CDR1 MDHEN, CDR2 SYDVKM. This CDR3 is 15 amino acids long. The J segment lost 2 bases and the V segment lost 8 bases, leaving 12 bases of the junction unmatched. CDR3: CASAVLARGTYEQYF. CDR3 in DNA: TGTGCCAGCGCAGTGCTGGCCAGGGGGACCTACGAGCAGTACTTC. The full variable domain, in which reference TRBV28 and TRBJ2-7 provide the parts outside the CDR3, is DVKVTQSSRYLVKRTGEKVFLECVQDMDHENMFWYRQDPGLGLRLIYFSYDVKMKEKGDIPEGYSVSREKKERFSLILESASTNQTSMYLCASAVLARGTYEQYFGPGTRLTVT.

This clonotype has a count of ten or more. The chain links TRBV28 to TRBJ2-7, with 8 bases aligning to TRBD1. This CDR3 contains 14 residues. The V gene's germline CDR1 is MDHEN and CDR2 SYDVKM. V gave up 8 bases and J gave up 5 bases; unmatched junction bases: 11. The CDR3 sequence: CASLQGQGYHEQYF. CDR3 coding DNA: TGTGCCAGCCTGCAAGGACAGGGATATCACGAGCAGTACTTC.

This clonotype appeared a few times. The J gene is TRBJ2-7, the V gene TRBV20-1; 9 bases agree with TRBD2. The CDR3 contains 15 residues. Germline assignment: CDR1 DFQATT and CDR2 SNEGSKA (reference sequence). V was pared by 0 bases and J by 5 bases, with 8 bases of the junction left unmatched. The CDR3 region has the DNA TGCAGTGCTAGAGATTGGGGACTAGCCTCTAACGAGCAGTACTTC. This gives the protein CSARDWGLASNEQYF.

This clonotype was seen only a few times. This chain links TRBV7-9 with TRBJ1-2; 7 bases map to TRBD1. Germline trimming cut 2 bases from V and 7 bases from J; bases unmatched to any gene: 4. The CDR3 is 13 amino acids. Germline CDR1 reads SEHNR; CDR2 reads FQNEAQ (reference sequence). CDR3 in amino acids: CASSLTGAGGYTF. CDR3 sequence (DNA): TGTGCCAGCAGCTTAACAGGGGCGGGTGGCTACACCTTC.

About this clonotype: This may come from a read error, since a much larger clone is one base off. The chain uses TRBV5-1 and TRBJ2-1; D perhaps matches TRBD1 (6 bases). Trimming pared 7 bases from V and 2 bases from J, leaving 13 bases between. CDR1 and CDR2 (germline): SGHRS, YFSETQ. This CDR3 region has 14 residues. CDR3 in amino acids: CASGDGQTYNEQFF. CDR3 DNA sequence: TGCGCCAGCGGCGACGGACAGACCTACAATGAGCAGTTCTTC.

This clonotype was picked up a small number of times. V is TRBV5-1 and J is TRBJ2-1; D possibly corresponds to TRBD1 (6 bases). The CDR3 is made up of 15 amino acids. The germline CDR1 and CDR2 sequences are SGHRS and YFSETQ. Between the trimmed V and J ends, which lost 4 bases and 3 bases, there was a span of 14 bases. The CDR3 DNA reads as TGCGCCAGCAGCACCTGGACAGACGACTACAATGAGCAGTTCTTC. Translation gives CASSTWTDDYNEQFF.

A few counts support this clonotype. The rearrangement joins TRBV28 to TRBJ2-1; weak D call: TRBD2 (5 bases). The CDR3 has 15 residues. Germline V gene lookup returns CDR1 MDHEN and CDR2 SYDVKM. V was trimmed by 5 bases and J by 0 bases, leaving 11 bases between them. In nucleotides, the CDR3 is TGTGCCAGCAGTCTCCCAGACTACTCCTACAATGAGCAGTTCTTC. Translation gives CASSLPDYSYNEQFF.

This clonotype showed up many times. The rearrangement uses TRBV28 and TRBJ2-3; the match to TRBD1 covers 10 bases. The CDR3 runs to 18 residues. Germline V gene lookup returns CDR1 MDHEN and CDR2 SYDVKM. V trimming: 1 base; J trimming: 5 bases; junction bases outside the gene matches: 12. This chain's CDR3 is CASSLFDGRDRGVDTQYF. The CDR3 DNA sequence: TGTGCCAGCAGTTTATTTGATGGCCGGGACAGGGGTGTAGATACGCAGTATTTT.

This clonotype was seen ten or more times. The chain couples TRBV6-5 to TRBJ2-3, with D maybe TRBD1 (5 bases). CDR1 is MNHEY, CDR2 SVGAGI, per germline. The CDR3 runs 15 residues. Between the trimmed V and J ends, which lost 0 bases and 3 bases, there was a span of 10 bases. CDR3 loop: CASSYSGALTDTQYF. In DNA form, the CDR3 reads TGTGCCAGCAGTTACTCAGGGGCGTTGACAGATACGCAGTATTTT.

Only a few counts were recorded for this clonotype. The genes are TRBV20-1 and TRBJ1-5; TRBD1 aligns across 8 bases. V trimming: 4 bases; J trimming: 4 bases; junction bases outside the gene matches: 9. Per germline, CDR1 DFQATT and CDR2 SNEGSKA (reference sequence). This CDR3 has 15 residues. CDR3 sequence (DNA): TGCAGTGCTATTTCCCGGGACAGGCGAAATCAGCCCCAGCATTTT. Translated, it gives CSAISRDRRNQPQHF.